The entry below gives a single T cell receptor (beta chain) sequence along with its context. Its specificity is not known. The investigators split CD4+ cells into a CD45RA+ naive subset and a CD45RA-negative memory subset. These data come from a study of shared clonotypes between healthy human individuals. The study, taken as a whole, reports: Non-shared clonotypes showed lower generation probabilities than clonotypes common to all four donors. Sharing across four donors was highest in naive CD4 (roughly 5%) and lowest in memory CD8 (roughly 0.4%).

An even split of each subset's genomic DNA across several immunoSEQ plates was performed. Here immunoSEQ multiplex PCR was the method, and the copy in TCRdb shows in-frame clones only, minus some. The repertoire holds over a million clones, with approximately 96% as singletons. Germline CDR1 and CDR2: SGHNT and YYREEE (reference sequence). V lost 4 bases and J lost 10, with 9 bases in between. This CDR3 is built from 11 residues. The sequenced sample was naive CD4+ T cells sorted from blood. Subset defined: CD45RA+ positively selected. The chain has TRBV5-4 and TRBJ2-1, with D possibly matching TRBD2 (6 bases). The sequence came from a man aged 25-40 years in good health. The CDR3 is CASSRAGEQFF. CDR3 DNA: TGTGCCAGCAGCCGTGCGGGGGAGCAGTTCTTC.